The source of this T cell receptor beta chain is a study of immune cell composition in non-small cell lung cancer. Regarding the study as a whole: Adenocarcinomas with higher top tumour-associated clone frequency had more reactive TILs. Tumour-associated clones >0.5% occurred in roughly 30% of adenocarcinomas, less than 80% of squamous. Smoking pack-years did not significantly correlate with tumour TCR-beta clonality.

The protocol was immunoSEQ multiplex PCR, while the TCRdb copy is restricted to in-frame clones and leaves out a portion. The table includes about 2,100 clones, 60% to 80% detected once. As to this clone: The antigen is unknown.

Germline V lookup: CDR1 KGHSH, CDR2 LQKENI. This CDR3 is 15 amino acids long. Trimming took 3 bases from V and 7 from J; bases not matched to a gene: 7. The clonotype comes from a human donor with non-small cell lung cancer. The genes are TRBV18 and TRBJ2-2; 8 bases are shared with TRBD2. Source material: lung tumor tissue. Here the CDR3 DNA reads TGTGCCAGCTCACCCTTGGCGCGGGAGGTCGGGGAGCTGTTTTTT. This codes for CASSPLAREVGELFF. Using reference TRBV18 and TRBJ2-2 for the parts outside the CDR3, the full variable domain is NAGVMQNPRHLVRRRGQEARLRCSPMKGHSHVYWYRQLPEEGLKFMVYLQKENIIDESGMPKERFSAEFPKEGPSILRIQQVVRGDSAAYFCASSPLAREVGELFFGEGSRLTVL.